The 5 T cell receptor beta chains reported below all come from one sample, sequenced in a study of patients and donors after allogeneic stem cell transplantation. TCRdb fed the RT-PCR reads into MiXCR, producing one record per CDR3 protein. The profile covers about 960,000 distinct CDR3 sequences, with roughly 18% appearing a single time and around 6% taken by the ten largest. The sample was blood, either unsorted or a sorted T cell fraction (not recorded which). All receptors derive from a human donor who was either an allogeneic HSCT recipient or a stem cell or donor lymphocyte infusion donor (not recorded which). It is not recorded whose cells these are; they may come from a transplant donor.

As DNA, the CDR3 is TGCAGTGCTTCAAGCTTTCGACACCCCCAAGCTTATGGCTACACCTTC. Its translation: CSASSFRHPQAYGYTF. The rearrangement joins TRBV20-1 to TRBJ1-2; D uncertain. Germline-derived CDR1 and CDR2 are DFQATT and SNEGSKA (reference sequence). The V and J ends lost 5 bases and 5 bases respectively, with 24 bases between them. The CDR3 sequence is 16 residues long.

The rearrangement uses TRBV7-9 and TRBJ2-1; D perhaps matches TRBD2 (6 bases). V shed 10 bases and J shed 2 bases, with 18 bases lying between them. Germline V gives CDR1 SEHNR, CDR2 FQNEAQ (reference sequence). This CDR3 contains 15 residues. The CDR3 reads CATSEGRRTYNEQFF. The CDR3 region has the DNA TGTGCCACATCAGAAGGGAGGAGGACCTACAATGAGCAGTTCTTC. Full variable domain (rest looked up from reference TRBV7-9 and TRBJ2-1): DTGVSQNPRHKITKRGQNVTFRCDPISEHNRLYWYRQTLGQGPEFLTYFQNEAQLEKSRLLSDRFSAERPKGSFSTLEIQRTEQGDSAMYLCATSEGRRTYNEQFFGPGTRLTVL.

The chain uses TRBV7-6 and TRBJ1-6; no clear D. The V gene lost 1 base and the J gene lost 8 bases, with 6 bases spanning the gap. Germline V gene sequence: CDR1 SGHVS, CDR2 FNYEAQ. The CDR3 covers 13 residues. In nucleotides, the CDR3 is TGTGCCAGCAGCTTAGTTATGGATTCACCCCTCCACTTT. It translates to CASSLVMDSPLHF. Together with reference TRBV7-6 and TRBJ1-6, the CDR3 gives the full variable domain: GAGVSQSPRYKVTKRGQDVALRCDPISGHVSLYWYRQALGQGPEFLTYFNYEAQQDKSGLPNDRFSAERPEGSISTLTIQRTEQRDSAMYRCASSLVMDSPLHFGNGTRLTVT.

This clonotype was seen a handful of times. The chain has TRBV5-1 and TRBJ2-3; tentatively, D is TRBD1 (5 bases). The CDR3 spans 15 residues. The V gene lost 4 bases and the J gene lost 2 bases, with 14 bases spanning the gap. Germline CDR1 reads SGHRS; CDR2 reads YFSETQ. CDR3 amino acids: CASSPPKDNTDTQYF. Written as DNA, the CDR3 is TGCGCCAGCAGCCCGCCGAAGGACAACACAGATACGCAGTATTTT. Full variable domain (remainder filled in from reference TRBV5-1 and TRBJ2-3): KAGVTQTPRYLIKTRGQQVTLSCSPISGHRSVSWYQQTPGQGLQFLFEYFSETQRNKGNFPGRFSGRQFSNSRSEMNVSTLELGDSALYLCASSPPKDNTDTQYFGPGTRLTVL.

This clonotype came up a few times. The chain combines TRBV6-6 with TRBJ1-2; D ambiguous. V was cut by 6 bases and J by 5 bases, with 10 bases left in between. CDR3 length: 12 amino acids. Per germline, CDR1 MNHNY and CDR2 SVGAGI (reference sequence). The CDR3 spells CASSRVSYGYTF. CDR3 sequence (DNA): TGTGCCAGCAGCCGTGTTTCGTATGGCTACACCTTC.